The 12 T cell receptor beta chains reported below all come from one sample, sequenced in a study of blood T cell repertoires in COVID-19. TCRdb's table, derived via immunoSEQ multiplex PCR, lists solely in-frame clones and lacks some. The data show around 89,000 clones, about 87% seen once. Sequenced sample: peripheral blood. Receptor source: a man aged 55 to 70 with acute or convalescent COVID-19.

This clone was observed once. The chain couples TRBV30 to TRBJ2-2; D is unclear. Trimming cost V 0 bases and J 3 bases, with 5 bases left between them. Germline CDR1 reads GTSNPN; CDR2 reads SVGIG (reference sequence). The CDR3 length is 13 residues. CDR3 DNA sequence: TGTGCCTGGAGTGTACGGGACACCGGGGAGCTGTTTTTT. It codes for CAWSVRDTGELFF.

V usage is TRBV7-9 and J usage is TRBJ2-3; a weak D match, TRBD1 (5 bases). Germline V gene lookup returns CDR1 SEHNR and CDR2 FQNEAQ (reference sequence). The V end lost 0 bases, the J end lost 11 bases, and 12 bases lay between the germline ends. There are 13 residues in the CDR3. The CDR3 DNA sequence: TGTGCCAGCAGCTTAGCCCCCGGACAAATGCAGTATTTT. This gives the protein CASSLAPGQMQYF. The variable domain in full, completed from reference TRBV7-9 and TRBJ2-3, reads DTGVSQNPRHKITKRGQNVTFRCDPISEHNRLYWYRQTLGQGPEFLTYFQNEAQLEKSRLLSDRFSAERPKGSFSTLEIQRTEQGDSAMYLCASSLAPGQMQYFGPGTRLTVL.

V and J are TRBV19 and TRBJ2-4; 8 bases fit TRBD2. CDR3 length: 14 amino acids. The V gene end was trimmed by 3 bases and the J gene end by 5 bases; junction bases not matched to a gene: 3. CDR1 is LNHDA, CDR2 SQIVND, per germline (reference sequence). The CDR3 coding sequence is TGTGCCAGTAGTATCGGGGGGGAACAAAACATTCAGTACTTC. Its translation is CASSIGGEQNIQYF.

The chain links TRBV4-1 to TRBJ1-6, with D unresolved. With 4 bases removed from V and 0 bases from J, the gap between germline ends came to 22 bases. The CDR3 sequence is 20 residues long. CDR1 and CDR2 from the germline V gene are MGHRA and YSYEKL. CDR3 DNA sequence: TGCGCCAGCAGCCTCAGCTCTCTATCAGGTCAGAGCTCCTATAATTCACCCCTCCACTTT. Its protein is CASSLSSLSGQSSYNSPLHF.

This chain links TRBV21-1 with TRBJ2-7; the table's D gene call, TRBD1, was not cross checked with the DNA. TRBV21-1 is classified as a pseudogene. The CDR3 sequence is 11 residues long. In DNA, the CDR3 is TGTGCCAGTGCTCAGGGGTACGAGCAGTACTTC. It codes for CASAQGYEQYF.

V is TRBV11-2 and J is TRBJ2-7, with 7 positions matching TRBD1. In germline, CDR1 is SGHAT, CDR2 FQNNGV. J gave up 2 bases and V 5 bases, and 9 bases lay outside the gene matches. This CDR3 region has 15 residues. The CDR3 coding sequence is TGTGCCAGCAGCCCACCGACAGGGCGGGCCTACGAGCAGTACTTC. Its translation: CASSPPTGRAYEQYF.

CDR3 coding DNA: TGTGCCAGCAGTGTTCTGAGCGGGCCACCGACAGATACGCAGTATTTT. This gives the protein CASSVLSGPPTDTQYF. V is TRBV6-1 and J is TRBJ2-3, with D possibly matching TRBD2 (6 bases). CDR1 is MNHNS, CDR2 SASEGT, per germline. CDR3 length: 16 residues. V lost 4 bases and J lost 3, with 17 bases in between.

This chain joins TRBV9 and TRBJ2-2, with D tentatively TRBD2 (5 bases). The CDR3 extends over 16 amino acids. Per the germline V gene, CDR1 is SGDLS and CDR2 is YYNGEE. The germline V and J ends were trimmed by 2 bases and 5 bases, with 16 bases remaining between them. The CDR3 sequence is CASSVVSSRRTGELFF. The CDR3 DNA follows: TGTGCCAGCAGCGTGGTCTCGTCTAGGAGGACCGGGGAGCTGTTTTTT.

The CDR3 is CAWIMTGMNTEAFF. The CDR3 DNA reads as TGTGCCTGGATCATGACAGGGATGAACACTGAAGCTTTCTTT. The chain is built from TRBV30 and TRBJ1-1, with 7 bases fitting TRBD1. CDR3 length: 14 residues. Germline CDR1 and CDR2: GTSNPN and SVGIG (reference sequence). V trimming: 4 bases; J trimming: 0 bases; junction bases outside the gene matches: 5.

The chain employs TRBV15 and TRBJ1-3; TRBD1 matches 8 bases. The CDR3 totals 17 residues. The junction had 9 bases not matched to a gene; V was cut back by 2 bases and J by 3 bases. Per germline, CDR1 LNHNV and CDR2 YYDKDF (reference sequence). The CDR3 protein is CATSRSVTGAGGNTIYF. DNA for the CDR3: TGTGCCACCAGCAGATCCGTGACAGGGGCTGGTGGAAACACCATATATTTT.

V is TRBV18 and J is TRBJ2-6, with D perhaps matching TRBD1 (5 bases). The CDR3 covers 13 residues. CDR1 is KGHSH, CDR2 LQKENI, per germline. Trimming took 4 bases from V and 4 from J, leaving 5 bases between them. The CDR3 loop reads CASSQGGANVLTF. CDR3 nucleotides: TGTGCCAGCTCACAGGGGGGGGCCAACGTCCTGACTTTC.

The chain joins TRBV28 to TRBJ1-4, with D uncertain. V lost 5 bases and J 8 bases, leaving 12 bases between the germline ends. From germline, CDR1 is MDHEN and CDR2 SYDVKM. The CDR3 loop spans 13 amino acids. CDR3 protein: CASSPPPREKLFF. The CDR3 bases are TGTGCCAGCAGTCCCCCCCCCAGGGAAAAACTGTTTTTT.